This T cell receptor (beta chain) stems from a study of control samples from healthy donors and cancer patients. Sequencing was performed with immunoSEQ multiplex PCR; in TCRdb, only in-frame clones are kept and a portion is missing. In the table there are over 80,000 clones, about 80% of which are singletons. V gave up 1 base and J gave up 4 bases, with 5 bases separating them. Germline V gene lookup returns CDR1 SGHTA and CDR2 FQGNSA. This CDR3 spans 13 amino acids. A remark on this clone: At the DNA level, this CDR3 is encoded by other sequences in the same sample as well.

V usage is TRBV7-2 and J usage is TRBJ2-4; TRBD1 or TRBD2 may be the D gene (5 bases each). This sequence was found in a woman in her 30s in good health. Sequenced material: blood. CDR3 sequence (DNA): TGTGCCAGCAGCTTAGGGGGGAAAAACATTCAGTACTTC. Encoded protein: CASSLGGKNIQYF.